This TCR beta chain derives from a study of early T cells in non-severe SARS-CoV-2 infection. MiXCR, run by TCRdb on the 5' RACE reads, gives a single entry per CDR3 protein. The repertoire includes 60,000 to 90,000 distinct CDR3 sequences, around 9.9% of them detected once, and more than 4.5% sits in the top ten. Germline CDR1 and CDR2: SNHLY and FYNNEI. V lost 7 bases and J lost 6; bases outside the gene matches: 4. The CDR3 has 13 residues. This clonotype showed up many times. Source material: whole blood. The V call is TRBV2, the J call TRBJ1-5; 9 positions match TRBD1. This sequence was found in an adult who was a healthcare worker with PCR-confirmed SARS-CoV-2 infection or an uninfected control (not recorded which). CDR3 DNA: TGTGCCAGCATGGGACAGGGTCTTCAGCCCCAGCATTTT. This sequence encodes CASMGQGLQPQHF.